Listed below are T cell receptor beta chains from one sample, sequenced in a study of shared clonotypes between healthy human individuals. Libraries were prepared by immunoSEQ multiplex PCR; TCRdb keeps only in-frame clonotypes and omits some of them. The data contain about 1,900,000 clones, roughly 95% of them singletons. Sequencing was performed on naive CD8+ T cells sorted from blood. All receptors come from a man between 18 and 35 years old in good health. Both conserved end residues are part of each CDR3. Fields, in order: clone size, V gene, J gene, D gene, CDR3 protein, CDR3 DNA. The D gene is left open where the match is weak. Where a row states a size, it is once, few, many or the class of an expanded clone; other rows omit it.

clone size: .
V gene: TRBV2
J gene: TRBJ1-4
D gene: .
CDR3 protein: CASTSGTSNEKLFF
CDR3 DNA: TGTGCCAGCACGTCGGGCACCAGTAATGAAAAACTGTTTTTT

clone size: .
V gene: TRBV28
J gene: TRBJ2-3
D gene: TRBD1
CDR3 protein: CASSLTGTVTDTQYF
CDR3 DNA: TGTGCCAGCAGCCTTACCGGGACAGTTACAGATACGCAGTATTTT

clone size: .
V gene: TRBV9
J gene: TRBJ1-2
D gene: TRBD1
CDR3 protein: CASSAETGGADYGYTF
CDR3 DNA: TGTGCCAGCAGCGCTGAAACAGGGGGAGCGGACTATGGCTACACCTTC

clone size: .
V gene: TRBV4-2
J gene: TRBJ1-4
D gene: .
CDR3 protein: CASSQDGNANEKLFF
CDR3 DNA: TGTGCCAGCAGCCAAGATGGAAACGCTAATGAAAAACTGTTTTTT

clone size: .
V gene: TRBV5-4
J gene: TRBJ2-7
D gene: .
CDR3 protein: CASSFFGSYEQYF
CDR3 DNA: TGTGCCAGCAGCTTTTTTGGTTCCTACGAGCAGTACTTC

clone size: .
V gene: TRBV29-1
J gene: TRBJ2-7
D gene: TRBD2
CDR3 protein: CSADYLAGSLHEQYF
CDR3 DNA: TGCAGCGCTGACTATCTAGCGGGTTCTTTGCACGAGCAGTACTTC

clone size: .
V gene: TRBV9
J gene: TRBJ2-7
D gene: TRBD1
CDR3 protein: CASGGGTGNHEQYF
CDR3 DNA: TGTGCCAGCGGAGGCGGGACAGGGAACCACGAGCAGTACTTC

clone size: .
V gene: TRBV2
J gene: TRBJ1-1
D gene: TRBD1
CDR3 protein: CASSEPRDRGLNTEAFF
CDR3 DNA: TGTGCCAGCAGTGAACCTAGGGACAGGGGGCTTAATACTGAAGCTTTCTTT

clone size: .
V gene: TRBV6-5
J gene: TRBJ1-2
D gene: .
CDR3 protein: CASSSPVGYTF
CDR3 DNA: TGTGCCAGCAGTTCTCCCGTTGGCTACACCTTC

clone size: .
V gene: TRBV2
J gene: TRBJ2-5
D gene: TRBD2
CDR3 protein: CASSDTPGTSGNQETQYF
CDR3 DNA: TGTGCCAGCAGTGACACCCCTGGGACTAGCGGAAACCAAGAGACCCAGTACTTC

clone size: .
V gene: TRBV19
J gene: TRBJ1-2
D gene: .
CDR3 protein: CARAGGGNYGYTF
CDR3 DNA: TGTGCCAGAGCCGGGGGTGGGAACTATGGCTACACCTTC

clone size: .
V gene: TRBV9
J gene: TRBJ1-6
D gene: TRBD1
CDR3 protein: CASSLTGGANSPLHF
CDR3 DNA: TGTGCCAGCAGCCTAACAGGGGGTGCTAATTCACCCCTCCACTTT

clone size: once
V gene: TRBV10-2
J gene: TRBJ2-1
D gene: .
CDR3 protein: CASSDLDPLDYNEQFF
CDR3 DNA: TGCGCCAGCAGTGACCTAGACCCGCTAGATTACAATGAGCAGTTCTTC

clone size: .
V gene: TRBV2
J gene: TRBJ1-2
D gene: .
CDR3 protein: CASTAGPWTVSYGYTF
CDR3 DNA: TGTGCCAGCACTGCGGGCCCTTGGACAGTTAGCTATGGCTACACCTTC

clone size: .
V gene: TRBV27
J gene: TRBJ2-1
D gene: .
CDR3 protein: CASSLGAAKQFF
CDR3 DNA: TGTGCCAGCAGTTTAGGGGCGGCCAAGCAGTTCTTC

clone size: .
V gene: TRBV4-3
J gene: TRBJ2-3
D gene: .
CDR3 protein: CASSQVGGGWTDTQYF
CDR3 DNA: TGCGCCAGCAGCCAAGTGGGGGGCGGTTGGACAGATACGCAGTATTTT

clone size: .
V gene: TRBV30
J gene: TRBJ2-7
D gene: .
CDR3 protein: CAWCGPSGGEQYF
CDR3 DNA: TGTGCCTGGTGTGGGCCTAGTGGGGGCGAGCAGTACTTC

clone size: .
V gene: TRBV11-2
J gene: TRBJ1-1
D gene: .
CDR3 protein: CASTQQYMEAEAFF
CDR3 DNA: TGTGCCAGCACCCAGCAGTATATGGAGGCTGAAGCTTTCTTT

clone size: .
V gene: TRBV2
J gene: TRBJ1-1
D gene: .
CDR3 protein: CASSQTVEAFF
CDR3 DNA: TGTGCCAGCAGTCAGACAGTTGAAGCTTTCTTT

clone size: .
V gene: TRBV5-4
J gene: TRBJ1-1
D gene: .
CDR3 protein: CASSLEDWGRTEAFF
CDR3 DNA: TGTGCCAGCAGCTTGGAAGATTGGGGGCGCACTGAAGCTTTCTTT

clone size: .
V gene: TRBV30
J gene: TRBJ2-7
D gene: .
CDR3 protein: CAWSLAAEQYF
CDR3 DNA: TGTGCCTGGAGTTTGGCCGCCGAGCAGTACTTC

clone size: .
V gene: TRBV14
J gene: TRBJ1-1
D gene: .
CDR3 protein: CASSQAGWAGVNTEAFF
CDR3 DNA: TGTGCCAGCAGCCAAGCCGGGTGGGCAGGGGTGAACACTGAAGCTTTCTTT

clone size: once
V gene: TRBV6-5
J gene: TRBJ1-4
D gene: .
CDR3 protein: CASSYIGSAEKLFF
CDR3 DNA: TGTGCCAGCAGTTATATTGGGTCGGCTGAAAAACTGTTTTTT

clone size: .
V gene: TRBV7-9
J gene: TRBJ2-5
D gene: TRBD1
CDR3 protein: CASSPGTGQETQYF
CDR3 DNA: TGTGCCAGCAGCCCCGGGACAGGGCAAGAGACCCAGTACTTC

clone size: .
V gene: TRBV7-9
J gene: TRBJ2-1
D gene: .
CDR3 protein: CASSLVGAPGIGQFF
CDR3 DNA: TGTGCCAGCAGCTTAGTGGGGGCCCCCGGGATTGGGCAGTTCTTC

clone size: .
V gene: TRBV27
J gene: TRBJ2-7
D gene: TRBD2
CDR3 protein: CASSFSRGSGMYEQYF
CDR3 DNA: TGTGCCAGCAGTTTTTCCCGTGGTAGCGGGATGTACGAGCAGTACTTC

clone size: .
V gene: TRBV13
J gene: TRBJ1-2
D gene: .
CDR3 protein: CASSLREGSYGYTF
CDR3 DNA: TGTGCCAGCAGCTTAAGGGAGGGGAGCTATGGCTACACCTTC

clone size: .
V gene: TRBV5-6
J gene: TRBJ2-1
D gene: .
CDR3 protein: CASSLLVDEQFF
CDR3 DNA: TGTGCCAGCAGCCTGCTTGTCGATGAGCAGTTCTTC

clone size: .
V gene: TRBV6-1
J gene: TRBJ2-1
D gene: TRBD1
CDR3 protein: CASSEHRGQKGEQFF
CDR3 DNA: TGTGCCAGCAGTGAGCATCGGGGACAGAAAGGTGAGCAGTTCTTC

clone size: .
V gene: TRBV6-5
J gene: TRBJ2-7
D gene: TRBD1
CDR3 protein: CASSYSAGQVSYEQYF
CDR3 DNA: TGTGCCAGCAGTTACTCTGCGGGACAGGTCTCCTACGAGCAGTACTTC

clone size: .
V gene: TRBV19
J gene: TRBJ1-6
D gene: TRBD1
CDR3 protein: CASSIAPGGYNSPLHF
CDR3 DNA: TGTGCCAGTAGTATAGCACCAGGGGGTTATAATTCACCCCTCCACTTT

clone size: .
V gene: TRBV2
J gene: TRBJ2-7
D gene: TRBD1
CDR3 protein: CARSLLTGGNEQYF
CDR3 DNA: TGTGCCAGGTCCCTCCTAACAGGGGGCAACGAGCAGTACTTC

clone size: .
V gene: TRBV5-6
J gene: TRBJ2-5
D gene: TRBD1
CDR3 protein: CASSDMTGEETQYF
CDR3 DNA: TGTGCCAGCAGCGACATGACAGGGGAAGAGACCCAGTACTTC

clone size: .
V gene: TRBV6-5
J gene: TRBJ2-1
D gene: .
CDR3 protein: CASSPRPVYNEQFF
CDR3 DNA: TGTGCCAGCAGTCCGCGCCCCGTCTACAATGAGCAGTTCTTC

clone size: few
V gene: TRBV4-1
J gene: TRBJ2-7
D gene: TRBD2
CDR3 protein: CASSHGTSGSVYEQYF
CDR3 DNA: TGCGCCAGCAGCCACGGGACTAGCGGGAGTGTCTACGAGCAGTACTTC

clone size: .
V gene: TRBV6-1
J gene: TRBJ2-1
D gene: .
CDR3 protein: CASSGKGGNEQFF
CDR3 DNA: TGTGCCAGCAGTGGTAAAGGGGGGAATGAGCAGTTCTTC

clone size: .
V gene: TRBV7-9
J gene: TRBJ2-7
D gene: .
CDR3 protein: CASSLDPDSYEQYF
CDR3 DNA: TGTGCCAGCAGCTTAGATCCGGATTCCTACGAGCAGTACTTC

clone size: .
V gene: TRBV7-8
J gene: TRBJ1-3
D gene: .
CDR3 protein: CASALVGGNTIYF
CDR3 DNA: TGTGCCAGCGCCTTAGTAGGGGGAAACACCATATATTTT

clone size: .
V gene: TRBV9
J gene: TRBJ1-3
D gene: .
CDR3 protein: CASSDGASGNTIYF
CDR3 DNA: TGTGCCAGCAGCGATGGGGCCTCAGGAAACACCATATATTTT

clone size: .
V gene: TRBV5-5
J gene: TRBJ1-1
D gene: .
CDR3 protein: CASSLRGRITEAFF
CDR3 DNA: TGTGCCAGCAGCTTGAGGGGGAGGATCACTGAAGCTTTCTTT

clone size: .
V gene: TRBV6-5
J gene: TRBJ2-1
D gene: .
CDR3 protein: CASSPGPPYNEQFF
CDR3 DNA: TGTGCCAGCAGTCCGGGACCACCCTACAATGAGCAGTTCTTC

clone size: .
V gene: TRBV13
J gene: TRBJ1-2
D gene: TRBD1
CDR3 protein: CASSPDRGYGYTF
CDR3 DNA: TGTGCCAGCAGCCCCGACAGGGGGTATGGCTACACCTTC

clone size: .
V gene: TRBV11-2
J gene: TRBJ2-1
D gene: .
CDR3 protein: CASSWTTDNEQFF
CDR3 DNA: TGTGCCAGCAGCTGGACCACAGACAATGAGCAGTTCTTC

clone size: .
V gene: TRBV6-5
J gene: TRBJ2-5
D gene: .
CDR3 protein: CASSYFQGGETQYF
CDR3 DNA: TGTGCCAGCAGTTACTTTCAGGGAGGAGAGACCCAGTACTTC

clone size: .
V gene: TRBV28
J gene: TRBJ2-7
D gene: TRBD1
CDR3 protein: CASSYPGDRVSYEQYF
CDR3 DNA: TGTGCCAGCAGTTACCCGGGGGACAGGGTTTCCTACGAGCAGTACTTC

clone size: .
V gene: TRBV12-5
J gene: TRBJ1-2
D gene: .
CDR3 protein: CASGPGQHYGYTF
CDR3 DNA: TGTGCTAGTGGTCCCGGACAGCACTATGGCTACACCTTC

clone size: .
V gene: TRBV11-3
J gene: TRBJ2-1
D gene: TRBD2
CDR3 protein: CASSSQGLAGGRTAYNEQFF
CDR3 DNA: TGTGCCAGCAGCTCGCAAGGACTAGCGGGAGGAAGGACGGCCTACAATGAGCAGTTCTTC

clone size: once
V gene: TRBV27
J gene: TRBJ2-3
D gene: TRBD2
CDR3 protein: CASSFGTSGTDTQYF
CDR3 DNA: TGTGCCAGCAGTTTCGGGACTAGCGGCACAGATACGCAGTATTTT